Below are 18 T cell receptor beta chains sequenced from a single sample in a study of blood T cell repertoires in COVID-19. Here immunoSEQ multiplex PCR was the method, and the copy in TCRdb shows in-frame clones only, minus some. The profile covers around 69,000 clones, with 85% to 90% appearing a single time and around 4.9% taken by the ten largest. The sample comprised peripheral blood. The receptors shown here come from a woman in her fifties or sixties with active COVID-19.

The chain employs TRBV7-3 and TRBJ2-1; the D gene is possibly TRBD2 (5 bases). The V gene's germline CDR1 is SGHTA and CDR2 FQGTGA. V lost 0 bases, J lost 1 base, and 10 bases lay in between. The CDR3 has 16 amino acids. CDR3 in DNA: TGTGCCAGCAGCTTAACTGGGAGTGGGTCCTACAATGAGCAGTTCTTC. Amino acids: CASSLTGSGSYNEQFF.

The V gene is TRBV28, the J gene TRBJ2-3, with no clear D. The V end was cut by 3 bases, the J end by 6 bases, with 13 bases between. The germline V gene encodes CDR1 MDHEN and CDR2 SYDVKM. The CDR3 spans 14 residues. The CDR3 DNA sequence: TGTGCCAGCAGTTTGAGTGAGGCGACGGATACGCAGTATTTT. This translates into CASSLSEATDTQYF.

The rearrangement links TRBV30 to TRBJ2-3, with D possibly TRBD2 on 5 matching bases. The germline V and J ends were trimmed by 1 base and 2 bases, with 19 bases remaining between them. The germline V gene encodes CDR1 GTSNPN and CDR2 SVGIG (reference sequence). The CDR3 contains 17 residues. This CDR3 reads CAWSAGRGPDLTDTQYF. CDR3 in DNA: TGTGCCTGGAGTGCTGGTCGAGGGCCGGACCTCACAGATACGCAGTATTTT.

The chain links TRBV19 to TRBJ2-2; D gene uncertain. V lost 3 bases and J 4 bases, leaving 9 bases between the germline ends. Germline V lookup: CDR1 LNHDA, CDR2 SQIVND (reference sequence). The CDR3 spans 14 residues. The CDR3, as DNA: TGTGCCAGTAGTATCACGGGTGTCACCGGGGAGCTGTTTTTT. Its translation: CASSITGVTGELFF.

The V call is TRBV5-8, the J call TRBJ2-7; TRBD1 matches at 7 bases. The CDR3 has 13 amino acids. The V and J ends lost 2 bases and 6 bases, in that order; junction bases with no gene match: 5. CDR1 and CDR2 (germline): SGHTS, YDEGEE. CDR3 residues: CASSFDRVSEQYF. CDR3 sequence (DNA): TGTGCCAGCAGCTTCGACAGGGTTAGCGAGCAGTACTTC.

CDR3 region: CASGRGLDTGELFF. For the CDR3, the DNA is TGTGCCAGCGGCAGGGGCTTGGACACCGGGGAGCTGTTTTTT. The chain joins TRBV6-5 to TRBJ2-2; possibly TRBD1 for D (6 bases). The CDR3 consists of 14 residues. V was trimmed by 8 bases and J by 3 bases, leaving 13 bases between them. Germline assignment: CDR1 MNHEY and CDR2 SVGAGI.

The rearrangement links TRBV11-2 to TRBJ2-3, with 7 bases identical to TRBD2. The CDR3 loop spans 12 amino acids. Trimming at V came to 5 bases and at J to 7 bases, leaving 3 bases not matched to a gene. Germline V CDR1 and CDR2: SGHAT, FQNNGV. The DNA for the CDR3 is TGTGCCAGCAGCCCGGGGGGACATACGCAGTATTTT. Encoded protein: CASSPGGHTQYF.

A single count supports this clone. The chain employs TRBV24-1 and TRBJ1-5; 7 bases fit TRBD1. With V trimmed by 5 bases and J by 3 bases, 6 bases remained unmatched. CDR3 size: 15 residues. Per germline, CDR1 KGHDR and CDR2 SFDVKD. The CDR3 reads CATSARTGLNQPQHF. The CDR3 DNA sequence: TGTGCCACCAGTGCCCGGACAGGCCTCAATCAGCCCCAGCATTTT.

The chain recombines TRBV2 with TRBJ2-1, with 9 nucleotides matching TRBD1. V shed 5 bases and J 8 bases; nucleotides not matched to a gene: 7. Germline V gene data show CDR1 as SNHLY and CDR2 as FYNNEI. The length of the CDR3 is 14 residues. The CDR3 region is CASSSGTGSYEQFF. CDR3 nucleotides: TGTGCCAGCAGTTCCGGGACAGGGAGTTATGAGCAGTTCTTC.

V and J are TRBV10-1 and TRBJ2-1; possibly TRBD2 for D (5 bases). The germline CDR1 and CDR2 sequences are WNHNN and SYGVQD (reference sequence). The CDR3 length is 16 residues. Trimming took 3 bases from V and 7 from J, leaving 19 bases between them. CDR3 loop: CASSDIVRTGRNEQFF. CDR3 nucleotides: TGCGCCAGCAGTGACATAGTTAGGACTGGGAGAAATGAGCAGTTCTTC.

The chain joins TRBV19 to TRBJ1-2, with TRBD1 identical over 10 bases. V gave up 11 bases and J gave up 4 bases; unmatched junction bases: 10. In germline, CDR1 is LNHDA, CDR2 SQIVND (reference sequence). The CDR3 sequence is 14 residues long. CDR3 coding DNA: TGTGCCGTCGAGGGACAGGGGCCCATCTATGGCTACACCTTC. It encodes CAVEGQGPIYGYTF.

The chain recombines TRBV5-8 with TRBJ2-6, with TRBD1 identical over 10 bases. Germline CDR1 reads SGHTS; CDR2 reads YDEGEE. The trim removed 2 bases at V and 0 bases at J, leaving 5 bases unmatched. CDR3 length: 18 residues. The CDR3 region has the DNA TGTGCCAGCAGCTTACTAGGACAGGGGGTCTCTGGGGCCAACGTCCTGACTTTC. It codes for CASSLLGQGVSGANVLTF.

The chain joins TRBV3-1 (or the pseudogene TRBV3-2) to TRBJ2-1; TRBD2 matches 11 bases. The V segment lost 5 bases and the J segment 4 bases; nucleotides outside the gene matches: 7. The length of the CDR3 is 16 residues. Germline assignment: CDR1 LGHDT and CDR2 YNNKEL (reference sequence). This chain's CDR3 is CASSNAGLAEYNEQFF. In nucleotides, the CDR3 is TGTGCCAGCAGCAACGCGGGACTAGCGGAGTACAATGAGCAGTTCTTC.

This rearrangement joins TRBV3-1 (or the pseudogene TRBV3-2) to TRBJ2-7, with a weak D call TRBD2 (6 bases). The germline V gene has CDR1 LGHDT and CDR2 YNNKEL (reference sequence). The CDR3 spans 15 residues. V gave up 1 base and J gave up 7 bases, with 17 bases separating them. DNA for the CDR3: TGTGCCAGCAGCCAAGGGCCGGCGGGAATCAAGGAGCAGTACTTC. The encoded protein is CASSQGPAGIKEQYF.

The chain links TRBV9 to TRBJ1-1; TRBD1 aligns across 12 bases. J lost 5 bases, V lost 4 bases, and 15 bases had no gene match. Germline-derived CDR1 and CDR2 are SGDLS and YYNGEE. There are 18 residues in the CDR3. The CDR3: CASSPIGRDRGRGTEAFF. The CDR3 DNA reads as TGTGCCAGCAGCCCGATAGGGAGGGACAGGGGGCGCGGGACTGAAGCTTTCTTT. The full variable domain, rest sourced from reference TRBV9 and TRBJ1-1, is DSGVTQTPKHLITATGQRVTLRCSPRSGDLSVYWYQQSLDQGLQFLIQYYNGEERAKGNILERFSAQQFPDLHSELNLSSLELGDSALYFCASSPIGRDRGRGTEAFFGQGTRLTVV.

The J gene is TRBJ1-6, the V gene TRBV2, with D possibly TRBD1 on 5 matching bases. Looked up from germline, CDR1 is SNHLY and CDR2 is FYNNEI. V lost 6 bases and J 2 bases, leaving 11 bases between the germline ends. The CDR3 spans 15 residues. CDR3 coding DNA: TGTGCCAGCAGCGGGGCGGGGGCCTATAATTCACCCCTCCACTTT. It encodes CASSGAGAYNSPLHF. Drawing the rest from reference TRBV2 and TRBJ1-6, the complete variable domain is EPEVTQTPSHQVTQMGQEVILRCVPISNHLYFYWYRQILGQKVEFLVSFYNNEISEKSEIFDDQFSVERPDGSNFTLKIRSTKLEDSAMYFCASSGAGAYNSPLHFGNGTRLTVT.

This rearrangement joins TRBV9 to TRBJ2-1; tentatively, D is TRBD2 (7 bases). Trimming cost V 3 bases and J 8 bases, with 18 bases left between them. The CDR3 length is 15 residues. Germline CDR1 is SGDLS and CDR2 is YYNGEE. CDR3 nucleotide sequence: TGTGCCAGCAGCGGGTCTAGGGGGGGAGATTATGAGCAGTTCTTC. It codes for CASSGSRGGDYEQFF.

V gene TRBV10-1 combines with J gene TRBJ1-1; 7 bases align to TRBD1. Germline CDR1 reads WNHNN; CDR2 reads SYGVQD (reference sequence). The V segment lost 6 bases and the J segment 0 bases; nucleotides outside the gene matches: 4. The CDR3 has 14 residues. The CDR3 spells CASSPGQLNTEAFF. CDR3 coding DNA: TGCGCCAGCAGCCCGGGACAGTTGAACACTGAAGCTTTCTTT.